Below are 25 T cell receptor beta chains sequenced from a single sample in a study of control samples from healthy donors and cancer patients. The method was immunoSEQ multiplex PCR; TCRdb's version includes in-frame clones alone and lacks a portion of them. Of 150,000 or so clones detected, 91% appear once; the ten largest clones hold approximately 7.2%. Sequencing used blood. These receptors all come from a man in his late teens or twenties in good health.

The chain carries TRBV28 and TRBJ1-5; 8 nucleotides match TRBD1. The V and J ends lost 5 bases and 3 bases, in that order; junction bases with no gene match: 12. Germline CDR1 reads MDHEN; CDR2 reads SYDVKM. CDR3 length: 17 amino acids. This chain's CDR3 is CASSQKTGANYNQPQHF. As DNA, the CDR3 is TGTGCCAGCAGTCAAAAGACAGGGGCCAACTACAATCAGCCCCAGCATTTT.

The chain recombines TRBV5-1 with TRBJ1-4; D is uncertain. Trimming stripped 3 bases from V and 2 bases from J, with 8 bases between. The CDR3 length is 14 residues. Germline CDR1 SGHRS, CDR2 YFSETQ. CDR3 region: CASSSTWTNEKLFF. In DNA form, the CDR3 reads TGCGCCAGCAGCTCAACATGGACTAATGAAAAACTGTTTTTT.

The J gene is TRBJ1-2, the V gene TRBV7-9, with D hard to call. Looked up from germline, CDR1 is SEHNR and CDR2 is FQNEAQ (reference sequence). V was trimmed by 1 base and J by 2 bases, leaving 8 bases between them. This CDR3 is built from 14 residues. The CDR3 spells CASSLVVENYGYTF. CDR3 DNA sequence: TGTGCCAGCAGCTTAGTTGTAGAGAACTATGGCTACACCTTC.

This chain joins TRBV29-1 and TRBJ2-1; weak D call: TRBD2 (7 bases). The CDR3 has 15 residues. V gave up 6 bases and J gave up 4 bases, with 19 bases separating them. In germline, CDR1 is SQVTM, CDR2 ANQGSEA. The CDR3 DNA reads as TGCAGCGTCCATCTAGTGGGGGGGCTTTACAATGAGCAGTTCTTC. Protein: CSVHLVGGLYNEQFF.

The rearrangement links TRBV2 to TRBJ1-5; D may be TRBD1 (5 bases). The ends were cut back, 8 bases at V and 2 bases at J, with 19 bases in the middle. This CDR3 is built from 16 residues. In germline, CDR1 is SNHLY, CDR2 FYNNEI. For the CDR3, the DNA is TGTGCCAGCTCAGGGTTGACGGGGATCGGCAATCAGCCCCAGCATTTT. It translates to CASSGLTGIGNQPQHF.

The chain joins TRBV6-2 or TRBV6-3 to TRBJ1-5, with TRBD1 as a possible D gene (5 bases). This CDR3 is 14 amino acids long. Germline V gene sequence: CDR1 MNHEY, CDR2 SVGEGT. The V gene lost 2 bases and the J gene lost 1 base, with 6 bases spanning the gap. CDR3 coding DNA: TGTGCCAGCAGTTACCGGGACAGCAATCAGCCCCAGCATTTT. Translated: CASSYRDSNQPQHF.

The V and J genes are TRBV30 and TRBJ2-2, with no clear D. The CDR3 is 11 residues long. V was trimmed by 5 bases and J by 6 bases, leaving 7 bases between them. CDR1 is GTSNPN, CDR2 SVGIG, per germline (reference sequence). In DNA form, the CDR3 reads TGTGCCTGGGACCCCTCCGGGGAGCTGTTTTTT. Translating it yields CAWDPSGELFF. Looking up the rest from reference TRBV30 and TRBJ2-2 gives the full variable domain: SQTIHQWPATLVQPVGSPLSLECTVEGTSNPNLYWYRQAAGRGLQLLFYSVGIGQISSEVPQNLSASRPQDRQFILSSKKLLLSDSGFYLCAWDPSGELFFGEGSRLTVL.

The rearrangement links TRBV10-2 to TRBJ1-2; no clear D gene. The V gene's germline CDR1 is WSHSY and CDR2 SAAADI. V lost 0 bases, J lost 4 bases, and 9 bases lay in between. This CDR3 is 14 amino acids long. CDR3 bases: TGCGCCAGCAGTGAGTCGGTAACAGTCTATGGCTACACCTTC. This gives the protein CASSESVTVYGYTF.

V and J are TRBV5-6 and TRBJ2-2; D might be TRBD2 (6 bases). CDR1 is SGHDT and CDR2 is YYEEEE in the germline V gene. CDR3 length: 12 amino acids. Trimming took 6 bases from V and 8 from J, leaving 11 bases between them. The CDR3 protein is CASNYGGGELFF. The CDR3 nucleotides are TGTGCCAGCAATTACGGGGGTGGGGAGCTGTTTTTT.

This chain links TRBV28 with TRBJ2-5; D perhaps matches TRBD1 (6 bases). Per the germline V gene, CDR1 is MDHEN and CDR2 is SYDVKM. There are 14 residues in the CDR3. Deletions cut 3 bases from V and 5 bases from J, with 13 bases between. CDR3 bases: TGTGCCAGCAGTTTGGGGGCAGGCTGGGAGACCCAGTACTTC. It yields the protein CASSLGAGWETQYF.

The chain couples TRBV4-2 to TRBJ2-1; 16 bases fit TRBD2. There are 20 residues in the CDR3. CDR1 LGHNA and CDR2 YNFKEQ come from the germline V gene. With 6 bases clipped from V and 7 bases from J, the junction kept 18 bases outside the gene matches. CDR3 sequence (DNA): TGTGCCAGCAGTCAGCAATCGGGACTAGCGGGGGGGCGGATGAGAAATGAGCAGTTCTTC. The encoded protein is CASSQQSGLAGGRMRNEQFF.

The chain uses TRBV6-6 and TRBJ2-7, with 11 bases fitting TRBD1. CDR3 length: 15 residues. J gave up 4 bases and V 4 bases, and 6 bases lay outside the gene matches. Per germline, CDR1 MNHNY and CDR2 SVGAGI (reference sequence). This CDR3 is CASSSTRDRGYEQYF. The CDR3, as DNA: TGTGCCAGCAGTTCAACCCGGGACAGGGGGTACGAGCAGTACTTC.

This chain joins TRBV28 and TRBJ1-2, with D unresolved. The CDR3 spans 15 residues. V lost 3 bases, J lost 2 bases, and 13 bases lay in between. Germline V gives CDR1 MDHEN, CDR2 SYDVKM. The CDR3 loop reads CASSFGRRVNYGYTF. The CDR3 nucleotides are TGTGCCAGCAGTTTTGGTCGGAGGGTAAACTATGGCTACACCTTC.

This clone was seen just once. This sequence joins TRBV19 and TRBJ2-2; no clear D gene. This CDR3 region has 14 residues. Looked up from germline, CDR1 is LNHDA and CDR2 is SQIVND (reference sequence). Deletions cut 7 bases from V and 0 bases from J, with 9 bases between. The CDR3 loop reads CASTRRSNTGELFF. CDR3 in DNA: TGTGCCAGTACCCGGCGTTCGAACACCGGGGAGCTGTTTTTT.

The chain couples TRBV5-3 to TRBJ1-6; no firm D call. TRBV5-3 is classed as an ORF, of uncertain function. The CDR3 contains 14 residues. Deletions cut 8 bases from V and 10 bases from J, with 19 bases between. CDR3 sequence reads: CARPPGRSGSPLHF. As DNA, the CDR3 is TGTGCCAGGCCACCCGGTAGGTCTGGGTCACCCCTCCACTTT.

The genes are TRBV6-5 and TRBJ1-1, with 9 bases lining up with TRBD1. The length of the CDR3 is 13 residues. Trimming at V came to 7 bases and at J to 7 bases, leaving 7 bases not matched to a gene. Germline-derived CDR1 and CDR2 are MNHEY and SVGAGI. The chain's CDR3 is CASNIGQGIEAFF. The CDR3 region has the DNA TGTGCCAGCAATATTGGACAGGGGATTGAAGCTTTCTTT.

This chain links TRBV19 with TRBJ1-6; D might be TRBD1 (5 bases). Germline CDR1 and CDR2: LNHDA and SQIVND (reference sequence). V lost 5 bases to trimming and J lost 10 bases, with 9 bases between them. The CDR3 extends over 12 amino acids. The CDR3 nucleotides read TGTGCCAGTAGTCCCAGGGACTCACCCCTCCACTTT. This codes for CASSPRDSPLHF.

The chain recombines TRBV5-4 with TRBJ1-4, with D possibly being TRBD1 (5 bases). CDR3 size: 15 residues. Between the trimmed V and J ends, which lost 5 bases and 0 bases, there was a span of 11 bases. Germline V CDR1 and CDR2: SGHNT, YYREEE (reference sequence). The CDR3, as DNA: TGTGCCAGCAGGCGGGACCTCTCAACTAATGAAAAACTGTTTTTT. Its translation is CASRRDLSTNEKLFF.

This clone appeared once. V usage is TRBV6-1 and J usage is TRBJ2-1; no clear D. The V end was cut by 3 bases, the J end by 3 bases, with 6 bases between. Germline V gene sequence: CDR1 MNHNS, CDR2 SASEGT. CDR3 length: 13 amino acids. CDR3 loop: CASSDLNYNEQFF. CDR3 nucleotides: TGTGCCAGCAGTGACCTCAACTACAATGAGCAGTTCTTC.

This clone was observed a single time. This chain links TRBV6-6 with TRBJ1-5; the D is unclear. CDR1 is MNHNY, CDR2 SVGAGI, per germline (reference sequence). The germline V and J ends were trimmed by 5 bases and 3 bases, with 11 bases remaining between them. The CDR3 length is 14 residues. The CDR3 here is CASSPDGTNQPQHF. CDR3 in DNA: TGTGCCAGCAGTCCAGACGGTACCAATCAGCCCCAGCATTTT.

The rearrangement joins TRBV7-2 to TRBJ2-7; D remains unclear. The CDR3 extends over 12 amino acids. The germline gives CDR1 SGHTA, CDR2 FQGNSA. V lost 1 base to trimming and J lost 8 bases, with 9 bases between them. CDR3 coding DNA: TGTGCCAGCAGCTTAGGGGCAATTCAGCAGTACTTC. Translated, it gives CASSLGAIQQYF.

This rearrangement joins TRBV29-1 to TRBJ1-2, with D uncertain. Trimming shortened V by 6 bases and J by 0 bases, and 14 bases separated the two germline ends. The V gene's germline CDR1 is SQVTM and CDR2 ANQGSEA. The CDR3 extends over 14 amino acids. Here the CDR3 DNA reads TGCAGCGTCCCGGGTCTCTCGACTAACTATGGCTACACCTTC. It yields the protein CSVPGLSTNYGYTF.

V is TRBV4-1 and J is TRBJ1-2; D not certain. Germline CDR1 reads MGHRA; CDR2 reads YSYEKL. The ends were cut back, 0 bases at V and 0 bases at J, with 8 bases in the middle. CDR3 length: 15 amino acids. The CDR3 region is CASSQDTGTNYGYTF. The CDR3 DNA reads TGCGCCAGCAGCCAAGATACCGGTACTAACTATGGCTACACCTTC.

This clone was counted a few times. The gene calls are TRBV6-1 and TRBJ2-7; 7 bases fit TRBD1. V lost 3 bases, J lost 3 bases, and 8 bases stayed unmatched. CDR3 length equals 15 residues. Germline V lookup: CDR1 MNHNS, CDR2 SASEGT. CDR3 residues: CASSEIRDSFYEQYF. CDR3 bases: TGTGCCAGCAGTGAGATAAGGGACAGCTTCTACGAGCAGTACTTC.

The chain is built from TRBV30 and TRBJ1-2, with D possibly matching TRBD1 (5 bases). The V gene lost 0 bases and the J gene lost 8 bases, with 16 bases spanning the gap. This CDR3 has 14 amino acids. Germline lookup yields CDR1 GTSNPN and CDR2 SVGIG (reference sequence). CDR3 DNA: TGTGCCTGGAGTGTAAATCAGGGAACGGGGGGCTACACCTTC. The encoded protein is CAWSVNQGTGGYTF.